This TCR beta chain comes out of a study of blood T cell repertoires in COVID-19. About the research overall: COVID-19 samples collected from the United States, Italy and Spain covered acute and convalescent phases. PBMCs, B-cell-depleted T cells, or T cells were the source of the cDNA or gDNA that made up the material.

This CDR3 region has 13 residues. V lost 2 bases and J 7 bases, leaving 11 bases between the germline ends. Germline assignment: CDR1 MGHRA and CDR2 YSYEKL. Profiling relied on immunoSEQ multiplex PCR, and the TCRdb table lists in-frame clones only, not all of them. This table has more than 200,000 clones, 88% appearing once. This TCR came from a man older than 75 with acute or convalescent COVID-19. The source material was peripheral blood. V gene TRBV4-1 combines with J gene TRBJ1-2; the D gene is possibly TRBD1 (5 bases). DNA of the CDR3: TGCGCCAGCAGCCAACCCCAGGGTACTGGCTACACCTTC. Translating gives CASSQPQGTGYTF.